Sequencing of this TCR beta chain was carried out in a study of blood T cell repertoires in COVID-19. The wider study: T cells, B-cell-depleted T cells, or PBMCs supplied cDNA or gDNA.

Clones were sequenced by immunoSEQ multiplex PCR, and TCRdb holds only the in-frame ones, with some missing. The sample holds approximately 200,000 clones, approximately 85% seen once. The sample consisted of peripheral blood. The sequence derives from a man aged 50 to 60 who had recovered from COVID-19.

The CDR3 region has the DNA TGTGCCAGCAGGCTGGGGCTTCAAGAGACCCAGTACTTC. Translation gives CASRLGLQETQYF. This rearrangement joins TRBV12-3 or TRBV12-4 to TRBJ2-5; D may be TRBD1 (5 bases). The CDR3 length is 13 residues. Deletions cut 6 bases from V and 2 bases from J, with 10 bases between.